This T cell receptor beta chain stems from a study of T cell changes during pregnancy in multiple sclerosis. The protocol was immunoSEQ multiplex PCR, while the TCRdb copy is restricted to in-frame clones and leaves out a portion. Among approximately 32,000 clones listed, around nine tenths were seen once. V gave up 6 bases and J gave up 8 bases; unmatched junction bases: 7. CDR3 length: 13 residues. From germline, CDR1 is MDHEN and CDR2 SYDVKM. The rearrangement joins TRBV28 to TRBJ2-1; 7 nucleotides agree with TRBD2. This specimen was CD8+ T cells from peripheral blood mononuclear cells, taken in the first trimester of pregnancy. The sequence came from a female donor with multiple sclerosis, enrolled in a pregnancy study. The DNA for the CDR3 is TGTGCCAGCAGCTCCCGGGCGGGAGATGAGCAGTTCTTC. Translated, it gives CASSSRAGDEQFF.